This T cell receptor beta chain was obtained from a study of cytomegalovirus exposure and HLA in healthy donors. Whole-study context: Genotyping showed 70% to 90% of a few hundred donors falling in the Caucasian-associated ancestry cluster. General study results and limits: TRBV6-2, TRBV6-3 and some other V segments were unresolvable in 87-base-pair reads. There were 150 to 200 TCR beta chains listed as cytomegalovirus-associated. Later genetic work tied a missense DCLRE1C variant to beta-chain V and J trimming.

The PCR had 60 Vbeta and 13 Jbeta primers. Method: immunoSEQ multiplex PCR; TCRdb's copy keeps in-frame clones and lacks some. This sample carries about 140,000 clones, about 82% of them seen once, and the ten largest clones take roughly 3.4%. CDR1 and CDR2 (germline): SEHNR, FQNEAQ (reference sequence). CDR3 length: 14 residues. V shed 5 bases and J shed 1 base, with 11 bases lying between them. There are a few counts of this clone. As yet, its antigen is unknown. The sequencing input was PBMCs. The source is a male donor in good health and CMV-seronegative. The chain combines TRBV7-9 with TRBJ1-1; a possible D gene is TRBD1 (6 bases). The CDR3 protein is CASSTTGPNTEAFF. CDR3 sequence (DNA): TGTGCCAGCAGCACAACAGGGCCGAACACTGAAGCTTTCTTT.